This record covers a single T cell receptor (beta chain). No antigen is known for it. The sample comes from a study of identical twins. After removal of 5 bases from V and 6 bases from J, the junction contained 15 bases not matched to a gene. The germline V gene has CDR1 SSHAT and CDR2 FNYEAQ (reference sequence). The CDR3 has 18 residues. General study results and limits: The study found excess low generation probability among twin-shared out-of-frame alpha sequences.

A template switching step contributed a universal primer site, while unique molecular identifiers were present in the cDNA. MiXCR was run by TCRdb on the 5' RACE reads, yielding one entry per CDR3 protein. The sample carries 700,000 to 950,000 distinct CDR3 sequences, approximately 13% recorded once. These data were also filed under a second study, of yellow fever vaccine responses in identical twins.

The clonotype originates from a woman in her late teens or twenties in good health. The gene calls are TRBV7-7 and TRBJ2-1; 11 nucleotides align to TRBD2. What was sequenced was PBMCs. The CDR3 coding sequence is TGTGCCAGCAGCCCGATAGCGGGAGGGCCTCCCCATATCAATGAGCAGTTCTTC. Translation gives CASSPIAGGPPHINEQFF. Full variable domain (rest looked up from reference TRBV7-7 and TRBJ2-1): GAGVSQSPRYKVTKRGQDVTLRCDPISSHATLYWYQQALGQGPEFLTYFNYEAQPDKSGLPSDRFSAERPEGSISTLTIQRTEQRDSAMYRCASSPIAGGPPHINEQFFGPGTRLTVL.